The rows below give T cell receptor beta chains drawn from one sample of a study of blood T cell repertoires in COVID-19. Assay: immunoSEQ multiplex PCR; the TCRdb copy retains only in-frame clones and omits some. The sample carries 250,000 to 350,000 clones, roughly 90% recorded once. The sample was peripheral blood. Receptors originate from a woman aged 70-85 years with COVID-19, enrolled during active disease. CDR3s include the opening cysteine and the closing phenylalanine or tryptophan. D genes are given only for firm matches. Not all rows give a size; the values are once, few, many and, for expanded clones, a class.

d_gene,j_gene,v_gene,abundance,CDR3aa,CDR3nt
TRBD1,TRBJ2-5,TRBV7-2,NA,CASSLGTEETQYF,TGTGCCAGCAGCCTAGGGACAGAAGAGACCCAGTACTTC
NA,TRBJ1-1,TRBV25-1,NA,CASSEYVSPEAFF,TGTGCCAGCAGTGAATATGTCTCCCCTGAAGCTTTCTTT
TRBD2,TRBJ2-5,TRBV7-2,NA,CASSLRLAGVARTQYF,TGTGCCAGCAGCCTGAGACTAGCGGGGGTAGCGAGGACCCAGTACTTC
NA,TRBJ1-4,TRBV27,NA,CASALRGQQNEKLFF,TGTGCCAGTGCCCTAAGGGGACAACAAAATGAAAAACTGTTTTTT
NA,TRBJ1-1,TRBV2,NA,CASTAGTDTEAFF,TGTGCCAGCACTGCAGGGACTGACACTGAAGCTTTCTTT
NA,TRBJ2-7,TRBV12-3/TRBV12-4,NA,CASSLGVLVEQYF,TGTGCCAGCAGTTTAGGAGTTCTGGTCGAGCAGTACTTC
NA,TRBJ1-5,TRBV19,NA,CASRSGQPQHF,TGTGCCAGTAGGTCGGGGCAGCCCCAGCATTTT
NA,TRBJ1-5,TRBV7-2,NA,CASSLVGRGDQPQHF,TGTGCCAGCAGCTTAGTCGGCAGGGGTGATCAGCCCCAGCATTTT
NA,TRBJ1-4,TRBV4-1,NA,CASSQDGRGGEKLFF,TGCGCCAGCAGCCAAGATGGCAGGGGAGGGGAAAAACTGTTTTTT
NA,TRBJ1-1,TRBV29-1,NA,CSVGSGARGTEAFF,TGCAGCGTTGGTAGCGGGGCTCGGGGGACTGAAGCTTTCTTT
NA,TRBJ2-7,TRBV4-1,NA,CASSHPMGDFSYEQYF,TGCGCCAGCAGCCACCCTATGGGGGACTTCTCCTACGAGCAGTACTTC
TRBD1,TRBJ1-3,TRBV30,NA,CAWSTGGSGNTIYF,TGTGCCTGGAGTACAGGGGGGTCTGGAAACACCATATATTTT
NA,TRBJ2-1,TRBV10-2,once,CASSPQRGEQFF,TGCGCCAGCAGCCCGCAGAGGGGGGAGCAGTTCTTC
TRBD2,TRBJ2-5,TRBV5-6,NA,CASSLEGLAYQTQYF,TGTGCCAGCAGCTTGGAAGGACTAGCGTACCAGACCCAGTACTTC
NA,TRBJ1-2,TRBV24-1,NA,CATSDFGQGTRGYTF,TGTGCCACCAGTGATTTTGGGCAGGGAACCCGTGGCTACACCTTC
NA,TRBJ1-1,TRBV29-1,once,CSSVGGTEAFF,TGCAGCTCCGTCGGGGGCACTGAAGCTTTCTTT